This TCR beta chain was captured by sequencing in a study of shared clonotypes between healthy human individuals. J lost 4 bases, V lost 3 bases, and 19 bases had no gene match. The CDR3 has 20 amino acids. In germline, CDR1 is SGHRS, CDR2 YFSETQ. Each PCR replicate from the sorted subsets contained 150 to 250 ng DNA, which is 30,000 or so T cell genomes. This table comes from immunoSEQ multiplex PCR, and its TCRdb copy is limited to in-frame clones, with some not included. The sample has approximately 2.5 million clones, over 85% seen once; the top ten hold over 0.12%. J is TRBJ2-5 and V is TRBV5-1; TRBD1 matches 12 bases. Sequencing was done on a sample of naive CD4+ T cells sorted from blood. Subset meaning: CD45RA+ positively selected. The receptor was derived from a man between 18 and 35 years old in good health. This CDR3 reads CASSYSRGRDRGRFGETQYF. In nucleotides, the CDR3 is TGCGCCAGCAGCTACTCCCGAGGCCGGGACAGGGGGCGTTTTGGAGAGACCCAGTACTTC.